Below, one T cell receptor beta chain is given with its context. In the original workflow: Junction-only immunoSEQ sequences carried no quality scores, so filtering differed. Sequencing was performed with immunoSEQ multiplex PCR; in TCRdb, only in-frame clones are kept and a portion is missing. That table furnishes V, J and clone size, whereas the DNA furnished D and trimming. The table shows more than 2 million clones, with approximately 95% occurring only once. The data were taken from a study of shared clonotypes between healthy human individuals. This CDR3 is built from 15 residues. Germline loops: CDR1 MNHEY, CDR2 SVGAGI. The ends were cut back, 6 bases at V and 3 bases at J, with 17 bases in the middle.

This receptor was obtained from a man aged 18 to 35 in good health. The material sequenced was naive CD4+ T cells sorted from blood. Subset here: CD45RA+ positively selected. V gene TRBV6-5 combines with J gene TRBJ2-5, with D perhaps matching TRBD2 (7 bases). In DNA form, the CDR3 reads TGTGCCAGCAGGCCCGAAGGGGGGGGAGAAGAGACCCAGTACTTC. Protein: CASRPEGGGEETQYF.